This TCR beta chain was captured in a study of cytomegalovirus exposure and HLA in healthy donors. With regard to this clone: Its matching antigen is unknown.

Study-level results: There were three CMV-associated chains whose specificity for CMV antigens was confirmed in vitro. As a later analysis showed, a missense DCLRE1C variant was linked to trimming of TCR beta V- and J-genes.

Trimming stripped 0 bases from V and 3 bases from J, with 9 bases between. Germline V gene sequence: CDR1 MNHEY, CDR2 SVGAGI. The CDR3 covers 15 residues. PCR amplification relied on 60 Vbeta primers (plus 13 Jbeta primers). The assay was immunoSEQ multiplex PCR, and TCRdb's table has in-frame clones only and misses some. The table shows 100,000 to 150,000 clones, with roughly four fifths occurring only once. The clonotype comes from a woman aged 40 to 55 in good health and CMV-seropositive. This chain uses TRBV6-5 with TRBJ1-5; unclear D gene. Sequenced input: PBMCs. The CDR3 here is CASSYSPYPNQPQHF. CDR3 bases: TGTGCCAGCAGTTACTCCCCCTATCCCAATCAGCCCCAGCATTTT.